The 30 T cell receptor beta chains below were found in one sample sequenced in a study of glioma-infiltrating T cells. Amplification of TCR alpha and beta CDR3 regions from RNA used iRepertoire nested multiplex PCR. TCRdb reprocessed the multiplex PCR reads via MiXCR and lists one record per CDR3 protein. Among 100,000 to 150,000 distinct CDR3 sequences listed, under 30% were seen once. The sequencing input was glioma tissue, nonneoplastic brain tissue, or PBMCs (not recorded which). These receptors were collected from a human donor with low-grade glioma or glioblastoma, undergoing nonglioma brain surgery, or in good health (not recorded which).

This clonotype was observed a few times. The chain has TRBV25-1 and TRBJ1-2; a weak D match, TRBD1 (6 bases). Germline lookup yields CDR1 MGHDK and CDR2 SYGVNS. The CDR3 sequence is 12 residues long. V was clipped by 8 bases and J by 1 base, with 8 bases between them. CDR3: CASQDSNYGYTF. The CDR3 DNA is TGTGCCAGCCAGGACAGTAACTATGGCTACACCTTC.

This clonotype was counted a few times. The genes are TRBV4-2 and TRBJ1-3; D gene unclear. Deletions cut 4 bases from V and 0 bases from J, with 16 bases between. CDR1 is LGHNA, CDR2 YNFKEQ, per germline. CDR3 length: 17 amino acids. The CDR3 sequence: CASSPGGFGSSGNTIYF. The CDR3 coding sequence is TGTGCCAGCAGCCCGGGCGGGTTTGGGTCCTCTGGAAACACCATATATTTT.

The chain links TRBV7-3 to TRBJ2-3, with a weak D call TRBD2 (5 bases). The V end lost 3 bases, the J end lost 4 bases, and 5 bases lay between the germline ends. The germline V gene encodes CDR1 SGHTA and CDR2 FQGTGA. The CDR3 sequence is 12 residues long. CDR3 region: CASSFGADTQYF. The CDR3 coding sequence is TGTGCCAGCAGCTTCGGGGCAGATACGCAGTATTTT. The full variable domain, its missing parts supplied by reference TRBV7-3 and TRBJ2-3, is GAGVSQTPSNKVTEKGKYVELRCDPISGHTALYWYRQSLGQGPEFLIYFQGTGAADDSGLPNDRFFAVRPEGSVSTLKIQRTERGDSAVYLCASSFGADTQYFGPGTRLTVL.

A word on this clonotype: One base away lies a much larger clone, so this may be a sequencing read error. V and J are TRBV7-2 and TRBJ2-3; 9 nucleotides align to TRBD1. After removal of 5 bases from V and 5 bases from J, the junction contained 2 bases not matched to a gene. This CDR3 spans 13 amino acids. The germline V gene has CDR1 SGHTA and CDR2 FQGNSA. In DNA form, the CDR3 reads TGTGCCAGCAGCCCGGACAGGGGAGATACGCAGTATTTT. Residues: CASSPDRGDTQYF.

For this clonotype: Since a much larger clone is just one base distant, this may be a read error. The CDR3 carries no conserved terminal phenylalanine or tryptophan, so it likely arises from a read error. This chain joins TRBV19 and TRBJ2-3; 10 bases align to TRBD2. The CDR3 is made up of 18 amino acids. Losses at the gene ends were 1 base for V and 5 bases for J; bases not matched to a gene: 12. Germline loops: CDR1 LNHDA, CDR2 SQIVND (reference sequence). The CDR3 DNA reads TGTGCCAGTAGTATAGCCAATGGAGCGGGGGGGCGTCGAGATACGCAGTATCTT. Translation gives CASSIANGAGGRRDTQYL.

A note on this clonotype: The conserved closing phenylalanine or tryptophan is absent in this CDR3, likely reflecting a read error. The gene calls are TRBV5-1 and TRBJ1-1, with D possibly TRBD1 on 6 matching bases. The CDR3 totals 14 residues. Per germline, CDR1 SGHRS and CDR2 YFSETQ. Trimming removed 3 bases at V and 1 base at J, with 10 bases between. CDR3 bases: TGCGCCAGCAGCTGGCTGGGGGCGAACACTGAAGCTTTCTCT. Amino acid sequence: CASSWLGANTEAFS.

This clonotype showed up just a few times. CDR3 sequence reads: CSARDKGPMSSGANVLTF. For the CDR3, the DNA is TGCAGTGCTAGAGATAAGGGACCGATGTCCTCTGGGGCCAACGTCCTGACTTTC. V usage is TRBV20-1 and J usage is TRBJ2-6; D is perhaps TRBD1 or TRBD2 (5 bases each). There are 18 residues in the CDR3. Germline V gene sequence: CDR1 DFQATT, CDR2 SNEGSKA (reference sequence). V lost 0 bases and J 0 bases, leaving 15 bases between the germline ends.

The chain is built from TRBV4-2 and TRBJ2-3; possible D gene TRBD2, 6 bases. V was cut by 3 bases and J by 0 bases, with 19 bases left in between. The CDR3 runs 18 residues. Germline V lookup: CDR1 LGHNA, CDR2 YNFKEQ. CDR3 DNA sequence: TGTGCCAGCAGCCACGATATGGAGGGGCGCGGGAGCACAGATACGCAGTATTTT. Protein: CASSHDMEGRGSTDTQYF.

The CDR3 DNA is TGCGCCAGCAGCTTGGATCCCATTACGCAGTATTTT. Protein product: CASSLDPITQYF. The chain carries TRBV5-1 and TRBJ2-3; D is uncertain. The CDR3 contains 12 residues. The ends were cut back, 0 bases at V and 8 bases at J, with 7 bases in the middle. Germline V gene lookup returns CDR1 SGHRS and CDR2 YFSETQ.

This clonotype occurred a few times. This chain links TRBV3-1 with TRBJ1-1, with unresolved D. The CDR3 consists of 12 residues. Trimming shortened V by 1 base and J by 5 bases, and 5 bases separated the two germline ends. Germline V gene data show CDR1 as LGHDT and CDR2 as YNNKEL (reference sequence). CDR3 residues: CASSQVQTEAFF. As DNA, the CDR3 is TGTGCCAGCAGCCAAGTGCAGACTGAAGCTTTCTTT.

The J gene is TRBJ2-6, the V gene TRBV15; D ambiguous. V lost 0 bases, J lost 2 bases, and 8 bases lay in between. Germline V gene lookup returns CDR1 LNHNV and CDR2 YYDKDF (reference sequence). The CDR3 is 16 residues long. CDR3 region: CATSRDQSAGANVLTF. CDR3 nucleotide sequence: TGTGCCACCAGCAGAGATCAATCGGCTGGGGCCAACGTCCTGACTTTC.

This clonotype was counted a few times. The chain joins TRBV14 to TRBJ2-4, with D tentatively TRBD2 (5 bases). The V gene's germline CDR1 is SGHDN and CDR2 FVKESK. This CDR3 region has 14 residues. Between the trimmed V and J ends, which lost 1 base and 5 bases, there was a span of 9 bases. The CDR3 DNA reads TGTGCCAGCAGCCAAGGATACGGGGAAAACATTCAGTACTTC. Protein: CASSQGYGENIQYF.

On this clonotype itself: Being one base from a much bigger clone, this may be a read error. The V and J genes are TRBV20-1 and TRBJ2-1; D is undetermined. The CDR3 sequence is 13 residues long. Germline-derived CDR1 and CDR2 are DFQATT and SNEGSKA (reference sequence). The chain's CDR3 is CSARDWTYNEKFF. The CDR3 coding sequence is TGCAGTGCTAGAGATTGGACCTACAATGAGAAGTTCTTC.

This clonotype was seen ten or more times. The chain has TRBV6-2 or TRBV6-3 and TRBJ2-3; 7 bases are shared with TRBD2. CDR1 and CDR2 (germline): MNHEY, SVGEGT. Trimming took 2 bases from V and 1 from J; bases not matched to a gene: 6. This CDR3 is 16 amino acids long. CDR3 protein: CASSYSAGERTDTQYF. CDR3 sequence (DNA): TGTGCCAGCAGTTACAGCGCGGGGGAGCGCACAGATACGCAGTATTTT.

This clonotype appeared a few times. The chain is built from TRBV20-1 and TRBJ2-5; D tentatively reads TRBD1 or TRBD2 (5 bases each). The germline V gene has CDR1 DFQATT and CDR2 SNEGSKA (reference sequence). This CDR3 region has 12 residues. The germline V and J ends were trimmed by 6 bases and 2 bases, with 10 bases remaining between them. The CDR3 loop reads CSAAEGQETQYF. As DNA, the CDR3 is TGCAGTGCAGCTGAGGGGCAAGAGACCCAGTACTTC.

The chain combines TRBV4-1 with TRBJ2-5; 11 bases line up with TRBD2. The germline V gene has CDR1 MGHRA and CDR2 YSYEKL. V dropped 0 bases and J dropped 4; count of bases not matched to a gene: 7. This CDR3 contains 17 residues. CDR3 sequence (DNA): TGCGCCAGCAGCCAAGAGGGTGTAGCGGGGGGGCGAGAGACCCAGTACTTC. It is translated as CASSQEGVAGGRETQYF.

The chain has TRBV12-3 or TRBV12-4 and TRBJ2-2, with 8 bases fitting TRBD1. J lost 3 bases, V lost 3 bases, and 3 bases had no gene match. The CDR3 has 15 amino acids. The CDR3 DNA follows: TGTGCCAGCAGTTTGGGACAGGATTACACCGGGGAGCTGTTTTTT. It yields the protein CASSLGQDYTGELFF.

V is TRBV7-9 and J is TRBJ1-3, with D possibly TRBD1 on 5 matching bases. The V gene's germline CDR1 is SEHNR and CDR2 FQNEAQ (reference sequence). There are 19 residues in the CDR3. V lost 10 bases, J lost 0 bases, and 28 bases lay in between. CDR3 in DNA: TGTGCCATCCAGCTTACGGGACGAGGGCCTGGACCCTCTGGAAACACCATATATTTT. Its protein is CAIQLTGRGPGPSGNTIYF.

This clonotype appeared a few times. This chain uses TRBV7-2 with TRBJ2-1; D tentatively fits TRBD1 or TRBD2 (6 bases each). Germline CDR1 reads SGHTA; CDR2 reads FQGNSA. Trimming removed 1 base at V and 6 bases at J, with 7 bases between. The CDR3 is made up of 13 amino acids. CDR3 region: CASSLGGANEQFF. CDR3 DNA sequence: TGTGCCAGCAGCTTAGGGGGGGCCAATGAGCAGTTCTTC.

This clonotype was recorded many times. This chain links TRBV6-1 with TRBJ1-5, with D possibly TRBD1 on 6 matching bases. Germline assignment: CDR1 MNHNS and CDR2 SASEGT. The V gene lost 7 bases and the J gene lost 4 bases, with 14 bases spanning the gap. The CDR3 has 14 amino acids. CDR3 nucleotides: TGTGCCAGCACCCTGACAGGAGCTAATCAGCCCCAGCATTTT. Translation gives CASTLTGANQPQHF.

This clonotype showed up just a few times. V is TRBV14 and J is TRBJ2-1; 8 bases match TRBD2. The trim removed 1 base at V and 5 bases at J, leaving 7 bases unmatched. Germline lookup yields CDR1 SGHDN and CDR2 FVKESK. The CDR3 is made up of 16 amino acids. The chain's CDR3 is CASSQGVERGNNEQFF. CDR3 bases: TGTGCCAGCAGCCAAGGAGTCGAGCGGGGGAACAATGAGCAGTTCTTC.

This clonotype was counted ten times or more. This sequence joins TRBV27 and TRBJ1-2, with D possibly TRBD1 on 6 matching bases. The CDR3 consists of 13 residues. Germline CDR1 reads MNHEY; CDR2 reads SMNVEV (reference sequence). V lost 5 bases and J 6 bases, leaving 13 bases between the germline ends. The CDR3 spells CASSGQSFHGYTF. The DNA for the CDR3 is TGTGCCAGCAGTGGACAGAGCTTTCATGGCTACACCTTC.

In its sample, this clonotype was seen a few times. This chain links TRBV5-1 with TRBJ1-1; no definite D call. The V gene's germline CDR1 is SGHRS and CDR2 YFSETQ. The V end was cut by 0 bases, the J end by 1 base, with 7 bases between. The CDR3 sequence is 14 residues long. The DNA for the CDR3 is TGCGCCAGCAGCTTGGAGAGAACGAACACTGAAGCTTTCTTT. It is translated as CASSLERTNTEAFF.

The rearrangement joins TRBV4-1 to TRBJ2-2, with TRBD1 identical over 9 bases. CDR3 length: 18 amino acids. Germline values: CDR1 MGHRA, CDR2 YSYEKL. The V and J ends lost 8 bases and 7 bases, in that order; junction bases with no gene match: 20. As DNA, the CDR3 is TGCGCCAGCGCAAAGAGAGGAGTGAGACAGGGGGAACACGGGGAGCTGTTTTTT. Amino acid sequence: CASAKRGVRQGEHGELFF.

This chain connects TRBV6-1 to TRBJ2-5, with a tentative D call TRBD1 (5 bases). Germline values: CDR1 MNHNS, CDR2 SASEGT. The CDR3 runs to 15 residues. The V and J ends lost 5 bases and 1 base respectively, with 14 bases between them. In DNA form, the CDR3 reads TGTGCCAGCAGTTATGGCAGACAGATCCAAGAGACCCAGTACTTC. Translating gives CASSYGRQIQETQYF.

The CDR3 reads CASSLIQANNQPQHF. The CDR3 DNA follows: TGTGCCAGCAGTTTAATACAGGCCAATAATCAGCCCCAGCATTTT. The genes are TRBV28 and TRBJ1-5; tentatively, D is TRBD1 (5 bases). Germline lookup yields CDR1 MDHEN and CDR2 SYDVKM. The CDR3 has 15 amino acids. V dropped 2 bases and J dropped 4 bases, with 12 bases sitting between them.

This clonotype was picked up a small number of times. The chain combines TRBV29-1 with TRBJ2-3; no clear D. Germline CDR1 SQVTM, CDR2 ANQGSEA. Trimming left V 3 bases short and J 0 bases short, with 7 bases between. The CDR3 is 13 residues long. The CDR3, as DNA: TGCAGCGTTGAGGTCCCTAGCACAGATACGCAGTATTTT. As protein: CSVEVPSTDTQYF.

In this sample, this clonotype turned up a few times. This sequence joins TRBV7-9 and TRBJ1-2, with D maybe TRBD1 (5 bases). Trimming cost V 5 bases and J 2 bases, with 15 bases left between them. CDR3 length equals 15 residues. Germline loops: CDR1 SEHNR, CDR2 FQNEAQ (reference sequence). CDR3: CASSRVSGSNYGYTF. CDR3 coding DNA: TGTGCCAGCAGCCGAGTTTCAGGGTCCAACTATGGCTACACCTTC.

This chain uses TRBV7-2 with TRBJ2-5; 8 positions agree with TRBD1. The CDR3 is 16 residues long. Per germline, CDR1 SGHTA and CDR2 FQGNSA. V shed 5 bases and J 2 bases; nucleotides not matched to a gene: 10. CDR3 in amino acids: CASSPRQGNIQETQYF. In nucleotides, the CDR3 is TGTGCCAGCAGCCCCCGACAGGGGAACATTCAAGAGACCCAGTACTTC.

This clonotype appeared many times. V and J are TRBV6-2 or TRBV6-3 and TRBJ2-1; tentatively, D is TRBD1 or TRBD2 (5 bases each). Germline values: CDR1 MNHEY, CDR2 SVGEGT. V lost 0 bases and J lost 8, with 14 bases in between. This CDR3 is built from 15 residues. The CDR3 DNA sequence: TGTGCCAGCAGTTACTCTGTCGGGGCGGTCGATGAGCAGTTCTTC. Translated: CASSYSVGAVDEQFF.